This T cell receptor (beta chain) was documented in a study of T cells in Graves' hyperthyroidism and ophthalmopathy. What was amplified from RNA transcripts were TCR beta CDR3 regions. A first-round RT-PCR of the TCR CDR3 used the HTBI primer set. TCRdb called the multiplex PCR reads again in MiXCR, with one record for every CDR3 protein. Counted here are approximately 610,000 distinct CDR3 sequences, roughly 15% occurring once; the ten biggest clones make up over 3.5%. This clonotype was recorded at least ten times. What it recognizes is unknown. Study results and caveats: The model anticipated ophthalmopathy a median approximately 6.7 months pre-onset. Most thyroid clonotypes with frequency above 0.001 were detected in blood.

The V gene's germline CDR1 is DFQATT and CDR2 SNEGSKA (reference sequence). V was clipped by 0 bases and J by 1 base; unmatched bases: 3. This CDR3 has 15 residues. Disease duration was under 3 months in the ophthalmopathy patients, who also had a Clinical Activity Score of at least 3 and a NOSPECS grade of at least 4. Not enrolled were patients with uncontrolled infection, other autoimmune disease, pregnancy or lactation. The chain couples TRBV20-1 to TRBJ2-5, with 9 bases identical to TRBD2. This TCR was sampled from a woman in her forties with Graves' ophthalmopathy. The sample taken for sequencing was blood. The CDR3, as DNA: TGCAGTGCTAGAGATTTTAGCGGGAGCCAAGAGACCCAGTACTTC. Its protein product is CSARDFSGSQETQYF.